This TCR beta chain was captured in a study of OX40 agonist ivuxolimab in advanced cancers. Study information: With ivuxolimab, an agonistic anti-OX40 (CD134) antibody, patients were treated. Those treated in dose escalation had hepatocellular carcinoma, melanoma, renal cell cancer or head and neck cancer.

Remarks on this clone: Its antigen remains unknown.

Systemic immunosuppression or autoimmune disease history was grounds to exclude patients. Study outcomes and limitations: CD8+ T cells averaged more expanded clones than CD4+.

Clones were sequenced by immunoSEQ multiplex PCR, and TCRdb holds only the in-frame ones, with some missing. The data show some 60,000 clones, approximately 90% seen once. Germline V gene data show CDR1 as KGHSH and CDR2 as LQKENI. The CDR3 runs to 12 residues. The germline V and J ends were trimmed by 3 bases and 9 bases, with 9 bases remaining between them. The sequencing used CD4+ or CD8+ T cells sorted from blood, collected in a trial of the OX40 agonist ivuxolimab. The V call is TRBV18, the J call TRBJ2-1; D possibly uses TRBD1 or TRBD2 (5 bases each). This TCR came from an adult with an advanced solid tumor such as melanoma, head and neck, liver or kidney cancer. CDR3 residues: CASSPRGGEQFF. CDR3 coding DNA: TGTGCCAGCTCACCGCGTGGGGGTGAGCAGTTCTTC.